This T cell receptor beta chain was profiled in a study of cytomegalovirus exposure and HLA in healthy donors. Study-level findings and limits: Roughly even sequencing depth across donors was the assumption behind the presence/absence analyses.

As concerns this clone: What it binds is unknown.

Primers: 60 Vbeta forward and 13 Jbeta reverse. TCRdb's table, derived via immunoSEQ multiplex PCR, lists solely in-frame clones and lacks some. There are approximately 110,000 clones in the sample; 81% occur only once, and less than 2.5% lies in the top ten. Between the trimmed V and J ends, which lost 4 bases and 4 bases, there was a span of 12 bases. CDR1 and CDR2 (germline): MGHRA, YSYEKL. The CDR3 length is 14 residues. The chain recombines TRBV4-1 with TRBJ2-3; D gene ambiguous. The sample taken for sequencing was PBMCs. This TCR was recovered from a woman aged 30 to 39 in good health and CMV-seronegative. The CDR3 region is CASSLGEGADTQYF. The CDR3 coding sequence is TGCGCCAGCAGCCTCGGAGAAGGCGCAGATACGCAGTATTTT.